This T cell receptor beta chain was recovered during a study of blood T cell repertoires in COVID-19 (dated by TCRdb to the early 2020s). Turning to the overall study: Samples covering the acute and convalescent phases of COVID-19 were provided by collaborators in the United States, Italy and Spain. The material from the prospective study consisted of cDNA or gDNA derived from T cells, B-cell-depleted T cells, or PBMCs. HLA class I and class II types, where available, came from metadata supplied by the sample provider rather than from assay-based typing. The repertoires were released in a freely available public database intended as a resource for research on the immune response to SARS-CoV-2. Samples came from the ongoing ImmuneRACE study (first 160 participants) plus 1,254 subjects from 6 global collaborators. The dataset comprised deeply sampled blood TCRbeta repertoires from subjects exposed to, actively infected with, or recovered from COVID-19. The sample metadata nearly always contained a de-identified subject ID, COVID-19 status, age in years and sex.

Broader findings and caveats from the paper: Clinical and demographic metadata were provided uncurated, with the amount varying by source and participant.

TCRbeta CDR3 regions were amplified from genomic DNA by means of the immunoSEQ Assay, a bias-controlled multiplex PCR. The study's processing was this. Nucleated cell counts per sample were estimated from amplification of reference gene primers within the assay. To quantify the absolute abundance of each unique TCRbeta CDR3 rearrangement, sequence reads were collapsed and filtered. For each sample, productive Simpson clonality was calculated by taking the square root of Simpson's diversity index across productive rearrangements. The table was pulled from immuneACCESS by TCRdb, which kept in-frame rearrangements only. Such tables lose some clones; where checked, under half of the loss comes from unresolved V genes, and the rest has no known cause. The D gene and trimming were derived from the DNA, and the V and J assignments and clone size from that table. The sample table shows 150,000 to 200,000 clones, and more than 85% are seen once. The biggest ten clones account for less than 2% of the sample.

A word on this clone: What antigen it recognizes has not been identified. No much larger clone exists at a distance of one base, and base qualities are not known.

One collaborating source in Seattle enrolled patients during active infection and followed them longitudinally through the course of disease. Each collaborating institution followed its own protocols to collect whole blood in K2EDTA tubes. Collaborator samples were shipped for TCRbeta analysis as frozen whole blood, isolated PBMCs, or DNA extracted from either sample type. Trimming takes 7 bases from V and 0 bases from J, and the germline ends sit 13 bases apart. The germline V gene provides CDR1 ENHRY and CDR2 SYGVKD. The CDR3 spans 16 residues, from the cysteine through the phenylalanine. Only CDR3 DNA remains: 48 bases, in frame from the first base.

The sequence was obtained from an older woman with COVID-19, enrolled during active disease. Rearrangement joined TRBV10-3 to TRBJ1-6; a tentative D match to TRBD1 spans 5 bases. The sequenced sample was peripheral blood. Here the CDR3 is given as CAIKQQESSYNSPLHF. The sequenced DNA: TGTGCCATCAAGCAACAGGAGAGCTCCTATAATTCACCCCTCCACTTT.